The TCR beta chain under discussion was sequenced for a study of cytomegalovirus exposure and HLA in healthy donors (dated 2017 in TCRdb). For the study in its entirety: An earlier analysis of 587 of the donors reported 276 Gb of sequence data and roughly 120 million unique TCR beta sequences obtained from some 200 million T cells. A later genetic analysis took genome-wide SNP genotypes for about three fifths of the 666 donors and used that subset as a discovery cohort. Among the roughly 400 genotyped donors, around 81% belonged to the genetic ancestry cluster associated with self-reported Caucasian donors. HLA typing included class I and class II loci at four-digit resolution. The study combined high-throughput TCR immunosequencing, statistical association of individual TCRs with disease status, and machine learning to predict cytomegalovirus infection status. An earlier analysis of some 600 of the donors applied high-throughput TCR beta sequencing to assess whether each TCR beta V gene segment acted as functional or pseudogenic. Alongside the repertoire data, information on donor age, sex, ethnicity and CMV serostatus was compiled. Roughly 5 DR-DQ haplotypes were handled as single units for association and clustering, since linkage in the cohort was strong. On average, 235,054 unique TCR beta nucleotide sequences were sequenced per donor among a few hundred genotyped donors of the cohort, with roughly a sixth of those sequences being non-productive. The later analysis used no new phenotypic data to find candidate immune exposures, relying instead on TCR beta sequences and their occurrence across donors. Typing coverage varied by locus: roughly 620-640 donors for A, B, C, DRB1 and DQB1; around 560 for DQA1; over 600 for DPA1; roughly 470 for DPB1. In a later analysis, previously published TCR beta repertoires from about 670 donors were re-analyzed and high-resolution HLA genotyping was added so that TCR occurrence patterns could be studied. The study profiled the T cell repertoires of 500 to 800 subjects by immunosequencing and related them to cytomegalovirus serostatus. An early release covering approximately 600 HLA-typed donors comprised about 290 gigabases of sequencing data and around 80 million unique TCR sequences. The study aimed to test whether cataloging public T cell receptors could reveal signatures of past pathogen exposure. Every repertoire in the discovery cohort had been generated on one and the same sequencing platform. A separate validation cohort of over a hundred different subjects was used in addition to the roughly 670-subject first cohort. What the authors observed across the whole study: Correlated functional status among segregating V segments might reflect linkage disequilibrium, but an unknown experimental factor could not be ruled out. Across donors, most TCR sequences were observed very rarely, whereas some public TCRs were present in many individuals. In an earlier analysis of some 500 of the donors, most TCR beta V segments appeared in productive rearrangements about 87% or about 30% of the time, broadly matching IMGT annotations. An association between a missense DCLRE1C variant and V-gene and J-gene trimming of TCR beta chains was found in a later genetic analysis and replicated in an independent cohort. A further reported finding was that TCR beta sequences accurately predicted the HLA-A and HLA-B alleles for most subjects in the first cohort. CMV serostatus was the only immune exposure information available for the cohort. In a later analysis, HLA-associated TCR beta chains were found to be more clonally expanded and to have lower generation probabilities than equally common non-associated chains. In a later genetic analysis, fewer N-insertions in productive TCRs were reported among donors in an Asian-associated ancestry cluster than the roughly 700-donor mean. In vitro tests confirmed that a few of the cytomegalovirus-associated TCR beta chains recognize cytomegalovirus antigens. Because some donors lacked HLA typing at each locus, the association tests relied only on the typed subset. At a false discovery rate of 0.05, a later analysis linked approximately 18,000 TCR beta sequences to specific HLA alleles. A group of highly shared sequence variants was considered likely to be a technical artifact of the sequencing pipeline. Because the 87-base-pair reads could not distinguish some IMGT-functional V segments, including TRBV6-2 and TRBV6-3, those segments were excluded. The authors suggested that the approach could potentially be generalized to other disease states and immunological phenotypes. When HLA alleles, especially DR and DQ, strongly co-occurred, attributing TCR associations to individual alleles was difficult. In a later analysis, the rate of TCR association differed among HLA loci, with DRB1 alleles having the most associated TCRs and HLA-C alleles having the fewest. In this cohort, only TCR beta chains were sequenced, and detectable features were limited by the absence of alpha or paired-chain data. Cytomegalovirus status was reported to be diagnosed by the classifier with high specificity and sensitivity in both the original and validation cohorts. A later analysis reported that several top co-occurrence clusters appeared linked to parvovirus B19, influenza, CMV and Epstein-Barr virus. The earlier analysis of a few hundred of the donors excluded seventeen rarely observed V segments, including chromosome 9 orphons, because counts were too low. Sequencing depth was assumed to be roughly uniform across donors in the presence/absence analyses, though that assumption may not hold. In the study, about 150 TCR beta chains were listed as associated with cytomegalovirus. A later analysis found that most CMV-associated TCR beta chains appeared HLA-restricted, with HLA associations seemingly driven largely by CMV exposure.

As regards this clone: Its antigen is unknown.

The cohort was made up of hundreds of healthy bone marrow donors. At the time of sampling, every cohort member was nominally healthy, though immune exposures that went unrecorded were likely present. The donor tested CMV seronegative and was one of the 352 seronegative cohort members. A peripheral blood sample was collected from each donor, and TCR beta sequencing was performed on peripheral blood mononuclear cells. The Qiagen DNeasy Blood Extraction Kit was used to extract genomic DNA from the blood cell samples. The CDR3, from cysteine to phenylalanine, totals 11 residues. Just CDR3 DNA is preserved here, 33 bases in frame from base 1. For CDR1 and CDR2, the germline V gene (reference sequence) lists GTSNPN and SVGIG. The germline V end is reduced by 4 bases and the J end by 4 bases; junction bases left unmatched: 0. Library generation was performed with the immunoSEQ multiplex PCR assay. The multiplex PCR relied on a mix of 60 forward primers for TCR Vbeta segments and 13 reverse primers for TCR Jbeta segments. The CDR3 region of rearranged TCR beta genes was amplified from genomic DNA with a multiplex PCR assay. On the Illumina HiSeq System, the amplified TCR beta libraries were sequenced as 87-base-pair reads. The authors' analysis ran thus. Across the 670 or so repertoires, a later analysis counted tens of millions of unique TCR beta chains, roughly 11 million of which were shared by at least two donors. Raw reads were error-corrected and collapsed into unique sequences by a nearest-neighbor algorithm in which closely related sequences were merged to remove PCR and sequencing errors. CDR3 sequences were aligned to IMGT reference sequences to assign V, D and J gene segments. Each retained sequence needed at least a six-nucleotide match to both a V gene segment and a J gene segment. Rearrangements were classified as productive when the CDR3 lacked stop codons and remained in frame with V and J, and all other rearrangements were classified as non-productive. Following IMGT convention, CDR3 was defined as the stretch from the second conserved V-encoded cysteine to the conserved J-encoded phenylalanine. The earlier analysis of approximately 500 of the donors excluded sequences that lacked an unambiguous match to a single V gene segment. An earlier analysis of 587 of the donors called V segments functional above 56.7% productive rearrangements and segregating when the between-donor standard deviation exceeded 5%. A statistical classification framework was developed to diagnose cytomegalovirus status using the catalog of TCR beta chain sequences. In a later analysis, TCR nucleotide sequences were compared against IMGT/GENE-DB human TR gene sequences so that V and J genes could be assigned. The TCRdist pipeline was used in a later analysis to assign CDR3 sequences and most-parsimonious VDJ recombination scenarios. In a later analysis, each TCR beta chain was defined by its CDR3 amino acid sequence together with its V-gene family, and reads lacking a unique V-gene family were excluded. In a later analysis, around 650 highly shared, low-generation-probability nucleotide sequences were removed to address suspected cross-contamination and a sequencing artifact. In a later analysis, a clonal expansion index was calculated for each public chain from normalized within-repertoire ranks of inferred template counts. In a later analysis, generation probabilities were computed with a VDJ recombination model fitted to out-of-frame rearrangements, and the resulting probabilities were checked against IGoR. In a later analysis, hypergeometric tests were used to score TCR-TCR, TCR-HLA and TCR-CMV co-occurrence, with a repertoire-size bias correction applied to TCR pairs. False discovery rates were estimated in a later analysis by permuting HLA or CMV assignments 20 times. A later analysis grouped co-occurring TCRs with DBSCAN, adding TCRdist sequence similarity when clustering within HLA-allele-positive subsets. Repertoires with fewer than 30,000 or more than 120,000 public chains, plus five repertoires with anomalous nucleotide sharing, were excluded from co-occurrence clustering. TCRdb's version of the immuneACCESS table is confined to in-frame rearrangements and falls short of the full clone set. An unresolved V gene accounts for under half of the shortfall where checked; the remainder is of unknown origin. V and J calls and clone size are given by that table; D and trimming were obtained from the DNA. This sample's table carries 85,000 to 110,000 clones. 3.5% of the sample comes from the top ten.

Sequencing was done on a sample of PBMCs. This TCR derives from a man in his forties in good health and CMV-seronegative. The chain is assembled from TRBV30 and TRBJ2-5; 7 of the junction bases match TRBD1. The CDR3 amino acid sequence is: CAWTGGETQYF. The base sequence is TGTGCCTGGACAGGGGGAGAGACCCAGTACTTC.